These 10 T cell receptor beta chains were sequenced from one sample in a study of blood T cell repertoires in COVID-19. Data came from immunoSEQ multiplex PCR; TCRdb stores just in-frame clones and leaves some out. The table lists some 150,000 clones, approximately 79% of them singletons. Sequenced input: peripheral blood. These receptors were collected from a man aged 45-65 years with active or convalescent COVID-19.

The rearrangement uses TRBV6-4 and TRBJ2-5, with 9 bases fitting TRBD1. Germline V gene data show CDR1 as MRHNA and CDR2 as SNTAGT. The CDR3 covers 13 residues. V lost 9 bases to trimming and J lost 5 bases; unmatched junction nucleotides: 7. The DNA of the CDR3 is TGTGCCAGAGGGGGACAGGGAGGGGAGACCCAGTACTTC. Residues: CARGGQGGETQYF.

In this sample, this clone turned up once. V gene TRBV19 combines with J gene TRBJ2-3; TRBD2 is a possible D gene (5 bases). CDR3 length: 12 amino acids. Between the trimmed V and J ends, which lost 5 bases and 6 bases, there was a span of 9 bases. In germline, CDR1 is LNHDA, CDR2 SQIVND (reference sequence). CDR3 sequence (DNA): TGTGCCAGTAGTCCCTGGGAGGATACGCAGTATTTT. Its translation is CASSPWEDTQYF.

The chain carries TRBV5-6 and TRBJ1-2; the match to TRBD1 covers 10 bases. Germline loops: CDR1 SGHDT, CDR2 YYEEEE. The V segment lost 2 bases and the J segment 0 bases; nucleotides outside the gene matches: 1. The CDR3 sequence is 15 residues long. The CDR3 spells CASSFGQGANYGYTF. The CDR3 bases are TGTGCCAGCAGCTTCGGACAGGGGGCTAACTATGGCTACACCTTC.

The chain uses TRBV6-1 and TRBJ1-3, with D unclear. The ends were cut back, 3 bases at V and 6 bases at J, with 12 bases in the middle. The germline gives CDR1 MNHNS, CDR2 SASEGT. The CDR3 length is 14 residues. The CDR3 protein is CASSEREVENTIYF. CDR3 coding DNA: TGTGCCAGCAGTGAGAGGGAAGTTGAAAACACCATATATTTT.

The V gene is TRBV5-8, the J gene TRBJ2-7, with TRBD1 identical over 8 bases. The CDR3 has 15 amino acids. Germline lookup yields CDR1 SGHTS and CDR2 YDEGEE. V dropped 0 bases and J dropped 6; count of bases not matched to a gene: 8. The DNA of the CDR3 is TGTGCCAGCAGCTTGGGACAGGGGTTCCGTAGCGAGCAGTACTTC. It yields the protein CASSLGQGFRSEQYF.

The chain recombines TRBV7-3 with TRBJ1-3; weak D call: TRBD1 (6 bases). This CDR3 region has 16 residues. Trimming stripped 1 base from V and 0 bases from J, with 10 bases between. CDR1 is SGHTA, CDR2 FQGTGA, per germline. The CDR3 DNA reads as TGTGCCAGCAGCTTAATGGGACAAAGCTCTGGAAACACCATATATTTT. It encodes CASSLMGQSSGNTIYF. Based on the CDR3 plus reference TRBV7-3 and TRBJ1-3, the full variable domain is GAGVSQTPSNKVTEKGKYVELRCDPISGHTALYWYRQSLGQGPEFLIYFQGTGAADDSGLPNDRFFAVRPEGSVSTLKIQRTERGDSAVYLCASSLMGQSSGNTIYFGEGSWLTVV.

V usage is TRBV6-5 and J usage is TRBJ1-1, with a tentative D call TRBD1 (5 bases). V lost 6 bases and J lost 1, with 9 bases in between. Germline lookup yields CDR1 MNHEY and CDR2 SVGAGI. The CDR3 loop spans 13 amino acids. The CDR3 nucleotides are TGTGCCAGCAGGTGGGGGGAGAACACTGAAGCTTTCTTT. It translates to CASRWGENTEAFF.

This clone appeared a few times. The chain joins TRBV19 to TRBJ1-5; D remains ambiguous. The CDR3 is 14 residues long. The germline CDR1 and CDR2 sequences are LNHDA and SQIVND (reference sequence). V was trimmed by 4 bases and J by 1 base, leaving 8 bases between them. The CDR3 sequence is CASSNGNSNQPQHF. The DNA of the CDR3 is TGTGCCAGTAGTAACGGTAACAGCAATCAGCCCCAGCATTTT.

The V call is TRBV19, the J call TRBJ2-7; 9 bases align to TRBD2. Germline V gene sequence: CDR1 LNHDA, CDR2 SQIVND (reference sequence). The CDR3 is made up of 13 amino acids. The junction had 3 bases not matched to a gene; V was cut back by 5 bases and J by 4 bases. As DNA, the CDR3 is TGTGCCAGTAGTGCGGGAGGGTTATACGAGCAGTACTTC. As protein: CASSAGGLYEQYF.

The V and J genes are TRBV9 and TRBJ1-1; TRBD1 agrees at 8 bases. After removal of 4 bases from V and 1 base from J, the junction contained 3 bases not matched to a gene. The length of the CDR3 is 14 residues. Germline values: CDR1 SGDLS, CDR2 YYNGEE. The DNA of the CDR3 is TGTGCCAGCAGCTTGGACAGGGCGAACACTGAAGCTTTCTTT. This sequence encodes CASSLDRANTEAFF.